This TCR beta chain originates from a study of blood T cells in healthy people across ages. About the study: Capturing about one barcoded beta molecule per two T cells was achieved by template switching.

Peripheral blood samples of 9 to 10 milliliters were drawn from each donor. CDR1 is SEHNR, CDR2 FQNEAQ, per germline (reference sequence). This CDR3 is built from 13 residues. Trimming cost V 5 bases and J 5 bases, with 12 bases left between them. The authors ran a second PCR of roughly 6 to 12 cycles using a sample-barcoded 5' primer and a J-beta primer mix. TCRdb independently ran MiXCR on the 5' RACE reads; one entry per CDR3 protein. The sample consists of more than 800,000 distinct CDR3 sequences, more than 25% of them appearing once. This clonotype came up a few times. The source material was blood. The V and J genes are TRBV7-9 and TRBJ2-5, with D possibly being TRBD2 (5 bases). The sequence came from a woman over 75 in good health. The CDR3 loop is CASSTMGGETQYF. CDR3 DNA sequence: TGTGCCAGCAGCACTATGGGCGGGGAGACCCAGTACTTC.